This TCR beta chain is from a study of T cell repertoires in cytomegalovirus infection. In regard to this clonotype: As yet, its antigen is unknown.

Study-level results: The ex vivo response was dominated by HLA-C-restricted CMV-specific TCR beta clonotypes.

The CDR3 runs to 16 residues. Germline V lookup: CDR1 LGHDT, CDR2 YNNKEL (reference sequence). V dropped 0 bases and J dropped 5; count of bases not matched to a gene: 10. Via MiXCR, TCRdb re-called the reads, giving one row per CDR3 protein. Here the sample spans hundreds of thousands of distinct CDR3 sequences, roughly a third being singletons. What was sequenced was PBMCs. This receptor was identified in a human donor in good health (CMV status not recorded). Some clones in this sample may be carry-over from other donors' samples. This rearrangement joins TRBV3-1 to TRBJ2-7, with 7 bases identical to TRBD2. The CDR3 reads CASSQDFGAGSDEQYF. The DNA for the CDR3 is TGTGCCAGCAGCCAAGATTTCGGAGCGGGGAGCGACGAGCAGTACTTC.